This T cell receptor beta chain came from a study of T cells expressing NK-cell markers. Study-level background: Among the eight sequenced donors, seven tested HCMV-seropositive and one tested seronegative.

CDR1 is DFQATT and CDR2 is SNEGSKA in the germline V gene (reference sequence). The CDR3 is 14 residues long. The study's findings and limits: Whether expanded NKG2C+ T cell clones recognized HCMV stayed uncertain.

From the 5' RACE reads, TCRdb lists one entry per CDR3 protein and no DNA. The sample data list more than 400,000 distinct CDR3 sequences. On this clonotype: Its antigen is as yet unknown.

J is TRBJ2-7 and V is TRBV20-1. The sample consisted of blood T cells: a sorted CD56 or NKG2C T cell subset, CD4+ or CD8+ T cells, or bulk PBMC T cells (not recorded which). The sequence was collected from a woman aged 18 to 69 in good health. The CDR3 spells CSARDVDLSYEQYF.